This T cell receptor beta chain was identified in a study of blood T cell repertoires in COVID-19. Study-wide context: Italy, Spain and the United States were the sources of the convalescent and acute COVID-19 samples. The cDNA or gDNA used as material had been derived from T cells, B-cell-depleted T cells, or PBMCs.

Study processing details: Using reference gene primer amplification, nucleated cell counts were estimated. Here immunoSEQ multiplex PCR was the method, and the copy in TCRdb shows in-frame clones only, minus some. V and J calls and clone size follow that table, whereas D and trimming were derived from the DNA. The data show 94,000 or so clones, 70% to 85% seen once. Trimming took 8 bases from V and 4 from J, leaving 17 bases between them. CDR1 is SGHTA and CDR2 is FQGNSA in the germline V gene. There are 15 residues in the CDR3. The sample comprised peripheral blood. The sequence was collected from a man in his 60s with acute or convalescent COVID-19. The chain uses TRBV7-2 and TRBJ1-4, with D tentatively TRBD1 (5 bases). For the CDR3, the DNA is TGTGCCAGCTCCTCCTTTATCGGGGGTAATGAAAAACTGTTTTTT. Translating it yields CASSSFIGGNEKLFF.